These T cell receptor beta chains were read from a single sample in a study of T-cell reconstitution after alpha-beta-depleted transplantation in children. TCRdb recomputed calls from the PCR reads with MiXCR, one row per CDR3 protein. The repertoire includes 300,000 to 400,000 distinct CDR3 sequences, around 15% of them detected once, and about 41% sits in the top ten. The sequencing used PBMCs, mostly from graft donor cells, collected 360 days after TCRalphabeta/CD19-depleted stem cell transplant. The receptors derive from a male patient aged 2-15 years who had a stem cell transplant for acute lymphoblastic leukemia, so the T cells may come from the graft donor. Both conserved end residues are part of each CDR3. The D gene is left open where the match is weak. Size values are once, few and many counts, or a class for expanded clones, and some rows have none.

size	V	J	D	CDR3	DNA
.	TRBV28	TRBJ1-2	.	CASRSSLGDRNYGYTF	TGTGCCAGCAGATCCAGTTTAGGAGACAGGAACTATGGCTACACCTTC
.	TRBV6-6	TRBJ1-2	TRBD1	CASSYDRARGYTF	TGTGCCAGCAGTTACGACAGGGCTCGGGGCTACACCTTC
few	TRBV4-3	TRBJ2-2	TRBD2	CASSLGLASTGELFF	TGCGCCAGCAGCCTAGGACTAGCGAGCACCGGGGAGCTGTTTTTT
few	TRBV29-1	TRBJ1-1	TRBD1	CSVEFGLGRGPYRSPEAFF	TGCAGCGTTGAATTTGGTTTGGGCAGGGGGCCCTACCGATCCCCTGAAGCTTTCTTT
few	TRBV2	TRBJ2-2	.	CASTPGKVSGTGELFF	TGTGCCAGCACGCCGGGAAAGGTTTCGGGCACCGGGGAGCTGTTTTTT
few	TRBV7-2	TRBJ2-1	.	CATEVQYNEQFF	TGTGCCACGGAGGTCCAGTACAATGAGCAGTTCTTC
.	TRBV7-2	TRBJ2-5	.	CASTSTPGPILPTQYF	TGTGCCAGCACCTCAACTCCGGGACCGATTTTGCCGACCCAGTACTTC
.	TRBV30	TRBJ2-1	TRBD2	CAWGTMWTSGSVNEQFF	TGTGCCTGGGGGACAATGTGGACTAGCGGGAGTGTTAATGAGCAGTTCTTC
.	TRBV5-1	TRBJ2-2	.	CASSSAGAGELFF	TGCGCCAGCAGCTCGGCAGGTGCCGGGGAGCTGTTTTTT
few	TRBV5-1	TRBJ2-5	TRBD1	CASSLVPGQTAVETQYF	TGCGCCAGCAGCTTGGTTCCGGGACAGACGGCCGTCGAGACCCAGTACTTC
.	TRBV7-3	TRBJ2-3	.	CASSPDRVDTQYF	TGTGCCAGCAGCCCCGACCGGGTAGATACGCAGTATTTT
many	TRBV18	TRBJ2-7	.	CASSPGGEQYF	TGTGCCAGCTCACCAGGCGGCGAGCAGTACTTC
.	TRBV12-3/TRBV12-4	TRBJ2-7	.	CASTRSGGKGEQYF	TGTGCCAGCACCCGTTCGGGCGGGAAGGGCGAGCAGTACTTC
.	TRBV30	TRBJ2-7	TRBD1	CAWSAGQAYEQYF	TGTGCCTGGAGTGCGGGACAGGCCTACGAGCAGTACTTC
many	TRBV12-3/TRBV12-4	TRBJ2-7	TRBD2	CASSLSQGLAGAYEQYF	TGTGCCAGCAGCCTGTCCCAGGGACTAGCGGGAGCCTACGAGCAGTACTTC
few	TRBV5-1	TRBJ2-1	TRBD2	CASSRAREIAGGSSYNEQFF	TGCGCCAGCAGCCGTGCCCGGGAGATAGCGGGAGGAAGCTCCTACAATGAGCAGTTCTTC
.	TRBV6-5	TRBJ1-1	.	CASSYGRYTMNTEAFF	TGTGCCAGCAGTTACGGACGTTATACCATGAACACTGAAGCTTTCTTT
once	TRBV20-1	TRBJ2-5	.	CSAREWKTGTRKETQYF	TGCAGTGCTAGAGAATGGAAAACCGGGACAAGGAAGGAGACCCAGTACTTC
many	TRBV12-3/TRBV12-4	TRBJ2-3	.	CASSLVRTTDTQYF	TGTGCCAGCAGTTTAGTAAGGACAACAGATACGCAGTATTTT
.	TRBV12-3/TRBV12-4	TRBJ2-3	TRBD2	CASSLGLAGSDTDTQYF	TGTGCCAGCAGTTTGGGACTAGCGGGATCTGACACAGATACGCAGTATTTT
.	TRBV5-5	TRBJ1-2	.	CASSFLETAGYGYTF	TGTGCCAGCAGCTTTTTGGAGACAGCAGGCTATGGCTACACCTTC
.	TRBV19	TRBJ2-1	TRBD1	CASSMPPASDRGYNEQFF	TGTGCCAGTAGTATGCCCCCCGCCTCGGACAGGGGCTACAATGAGCAGTTCTTC
few	TRBV10-3	TRBJ2-1	.	CAISEAGARNEQFF	TGTGCCATCAGTGAGGCAGGGGCTAGGAATGAGCAGTTCTTC
.	TRBV11-1	TRBJ1-1	.	CASSSPIRDGLNTEAFF	TGTGCCAGCAGCTCGCCCATCCGGGACGGACTGAACACTGAAGCTTTCTTT
.	TRBV11-1	TRBJ2-5	TRBD1	CASSPERGRTGPSETQYF	TGTGCCAGCAGCCCCGAGAGGGGACGGACAGGTCCTTCAGAGACCCAGTACTTC
.	TRBV20-1	TRBJ2-1	.	CSAPPANYNEQFF	TGCAGTGCCCCACCTGCGAACTACAATGAGCAGTTCTTC
few	TRBV12-3/TRBV12-4	TRBJ2-3	.	CASSFLQLHTDTQYF	TGTGCCAGCAGTTTTTTACAGTTACACACAGATACGCAGTATTTT
.	TRBV15	TRBJ2-5	.	CATSRDLPGEETQYF	TGTGCCACCAGCAGAGATCTTCCCGGAGAAGAGACCCAGTACTTC
.	TRBV7-2	TRBJ2-2	TRBD2	CASSSTPGLAGGPRKPGELFF	TGTGCCAGCAGCTCTACCCCAGGACTAGCGGGAGGGCCCAGAAAACCCGGGGAGCTGTTTTTT
.	TRBV20-1	TRBJ2-3	.	CSVQRQAADTQYF	TGCAGTGTCCAACGCCAGGCGGCAGATACGCAGTATTTT
.	TRBV4-2	TRBJ2-7	TRBD2	CASSQGEGSLWGEEYF	TGTGCCAGCAGCCAAGGGGAGGGGTCGCTTTGGGGCGAGGAGTACTTC
.	TRBV27	TRBJ2-1	.	CASSLRVRGWNEQFF	TGTGCCAGCAGTTTGCGCGTCAGGGGCTGGAATGAGCAGTTCTTC